Below are 5 T cell receptor beta chains sequenced from a single sample in a study of blood T cells in healthy people across ages. Combining a sample-barcoded 5' primer with a J-beta primer mix, a second PCR ran for about 6 to 12 cycles. From the 5' RACE reads, TCRdb called clonotypes with MiXCR, one entry per CDR3 protein. The table records about 630,000 distinct CDR3 sequences, under 25% of them present only once. Specimen: blood. These receptors were taken from a man between 65 and 85 years old in good health.

In this sample, this clonotype turned up a few times. The J gene is TRBJ2-7, the V gene TRBV28; D unresolved. The ends were cut back, 2 bases at V and 0 bases at J, with 8 bases in the middle. Per germline, CDR1 MDHEN and CDR2 SYDVKM. The CDR3 spans 14 residues. The CDR3 region is CASSLGFPSYEQYF. The DNA of the CDR3 is TGTGCCAGCAGTTTAGGGTTTCCCTCCTACGAGCAGTACTTC.

The sample holds a few counts of this clonotype. The J gene is TRBJ1-2, the V gene TRBV5-1, with TRBD1 matching over 7 bases. From germline, CDR1 is SGHRS and CDR2 YFSETQ. The CDR3 is made up of 13 amino acids. The V and J ends lost 3 bases and 7 bases, in that order; junction bases with no gene match: 6. CDR3 protein: CASSSEGAVGYTF. In nucleotides, the CDR3 is TGCGCCAGCAGCTCGGAGGGGGCTGTTGGCTACACCTTC.

This clonotype was seen repeatedly, ten times or more. This chain joins TRBV12-3 or TRBV12-4 and TRBJ2-1; D is possibly TRBD1 (5 bases). V dropped 0 bases and J dropped 5 bases, with 11 bases sitting between them. CDR3 length: 15 amino acids. CDR3 DNA: TGTGCCAGCAGTTTAGCGGGCCCAGGGCACAATGAGCAGTTCTTC. Translation: CASSLAGPGHNEQFF.

The chain couples TRBV10-3 to TRBJ1-5; D is possibly TRBD1 (5 bases). The CDR3 totals 14 residues. CDR1 is ENHRY, CDR2 SYGVKD, per germline. Trimming removed 4 bases at V and 1 base at J, with 8 bases between. CDR3 sequence: CAISGGSSNQPQHF. CDR3 coding DNA: TGTGCCATCAGTGGGGGGTCGAGCAATCAGCCCCAGCATTTT.

V is TRBV3-1 and J is TRBJ1-2; D possibly corresponds to TRBD1 (5 bases). Trimming removed 3 bases at V and 8 bases at J, with 10 bases between. The CDR3 totals 12 residues. Germline CDR1 LGHDT, CDR2 YNNKEL (reference sequence). Written as DNA, the CDR3 is TGTGCCAGCAGCCAGGGACCGCGCGGCTACACCTTC. This sequence encodes CASSQGPRGYTF.